This T cell receptor (beta chain) is drawn from a study of beta chain features in type 1 diabetes (dated by TCRdb to the late 2010s). For context, the study as a whole: Patients and healthy donors did not differ in mean age, gender distribution, total cell number or subset yield. Whereas all 30 or so donors provided naive and central memory subsets, regulatory and stem cell-like memory subsets were isolated from just 8 patients and about 8 healthy donors. In the study, recently diagnosed type 1 diabetes patients and matched healthy donors were compared on the TCRB repertoires of their sorted circulating CD4+ T cell subsets. A total of roughly 100,000,000 sorted cells were examined across all samples, and the number of cells per subset was strongly correlated with RNA yield.

Paper-wide results and their limitations: At VDJ recombination sites, type 1 diabetes patients had fewer insertions and more deleted nucleotides, which implies abnormalities in thymic rearrangement. Naive, central memory and regulatory TCRB repertoires appeared to be more alike among patients than among healthy donors. A moderate but significant shortening of TCRB CDR3 length was observed in type 1 diabetes patients in all four CD4+ subsets. Sequencing cDNA rather than genomic DNA could over-represent highly expressing activated cells, although activation and CD3 levels did not differ between groups. PCR might favor shorter templates, but patient and control samples were amplified and corrected together, so any skew would affect both groups equally. Only small numbers of individuals were included in the HLA sub-analyses, which left unresolved whether HLA type had any influence on TCRB rearrangement.

The entire isolated RNA was reverse transcribed using the High Capacity cDNA Reverse Transcription Kit, and thus expressed TCRB transcripts were sequenced. Naive, central memory and regulatory T cell samples underwent deep immunoSEQ sequencing, averaging about 3.57 million total reads per sample. Sorted cells were lysed in RLT buffer and RNA was extracted with DNase-treated RNeasy Micro or Mini kits, depending on cell number. Each cell subset was processed on its own to prevent cross-contamination, while patient and healthy donor samples were processed together. The immunoSEQ multiplex PCR was used to amplify TCRB sequences from cDNA, generating 87-bp fragments that spanned the CDR3 region. The amplicons were sequenced using the Illumina HiSeq platform. Concerning the study's data processing: PCR bias was computationally corrected using synthetic template baselines, reads within Hamming distance 2 were collapsed, and singletons that could not be merged were discarded. By aligning reads against IMGT, V, D and J genes, CDR3 length, and insertions or deletions at six rearrangement sites were assigned. Within each subset, clonotype counts were normalized to the number of sorted cells before true diversity and Gini coefficients were calculated with the tcR R package. The overlap coefficient, calculated on TCRB nucleotide sequences, was used to measure repertoire sharing. As a proxy for the pre-selection repertoire, out-of-frame TCRB sequences from naive cells were analyzed. This immuneACCESS table, as held by TCRdb, lists in-frame sequences with V and J called but not all clones. Of the missing ones, under half trace to an unresolved V gene in checked studies; the others have no known cause. V, J and clone size derive from that table, while D and trimming were established from the DNA sequence. Recorded for this sample are hundreds of thousands of clones; under 15% of them occurred a single time. 0.022% of the sample comes from the top ten.

The germline V gene encodes CDR1 SNHLY and CDR2 FYNNEI. The CDR3 has 15 amino acids, counting the end cysteine and phenylalanine. The sequence is cut down to CDR3 DNA, 45 bases in frame from base 1. V and J lose 7 bases and 0 bases, and a span of 15 bases separates them. This clone was detected only a few times. Its target antigen remains unknown. Base qualities are not at hand, and no much larger clone is one base apart. Each donor gave one peripheral blood draw, roughly 110 mL on average, collected into heparinised tubes. A BD FACSAria II was used to sort naive, central memory, regulatory and stem cell-like memory CD4+ T cells with a panel that included CD45RO, CCR7, CD25, CD127, CD95 and CD27. A purity above 95% was achieved for all sorted populations. PBMCs were isolated right away by Lymphoprep density gradient centrifugation and were stained directly, without culture. So that batch effects would be minimized, each experiment stained and sorted samples in pairs, pairing one healthy donor with one patient.

The sample taken for sequencing was naive CD4+ T cells from blood. The label giving this sample's cell subset or site can be read as: true naive CD4+ T cells. Here the chain combines TRBV2 and TRBJ1-1; too little of a D gene remains to name it. This TCR was recovered from a man between 18 and 29 years old with type 1 diabetes. CDR3 loop: CASKRTEQMNTEAFF. The DNA is as follows: TGTGCCAGCAAACGGACGGAACAAATGAACACTGAAGCTTTCTTT.